This TCR beta chain was identified during a study of CD8 T cells in Susac syndrome. A note on this clonotype: Its antigen is unknown.

Study-level points and caveats: The study recognized that its TCR sequencing and HLA analysis covered a relatively small number of individuals.

The study sequenced TCR beta in blood CD8+ and CD4+ T cells. The CD8+ and CD4+ T cells were isolated magnetically using a negative isolation approach, whereas the TEMRA cells were enriched by FACS. Reverse transcription used about 0.5 to 1 ug RNA and random hexamers. TCRdb re-analysed the immunoSEQ multiplex PCR reads in MiXCR, keeping a single row per CDR3 protein. The data show over 120,000 distinct CDR3 sequences, 94% seen once. The CDR3 is made up of 14 amino acids. Deletions cut 8 bases from V and 4 bases from J, with 15 bases between. Germline CDR1 is MNHNY and CDR2 is SVGAGI (reference sequence).

The source is a human donor in good health. Sequenced: CD4+ T cells from PBMCs. V is TRBV6-6 and J is TRBJ1-3, with D unclear. This chain's CDR3 is CASSRGGTGNTIYF. In nucleotides, the CDR3 is TGTGCCAGCTCCAGAGGAGGCACCGGAAACACCATATATTTT.